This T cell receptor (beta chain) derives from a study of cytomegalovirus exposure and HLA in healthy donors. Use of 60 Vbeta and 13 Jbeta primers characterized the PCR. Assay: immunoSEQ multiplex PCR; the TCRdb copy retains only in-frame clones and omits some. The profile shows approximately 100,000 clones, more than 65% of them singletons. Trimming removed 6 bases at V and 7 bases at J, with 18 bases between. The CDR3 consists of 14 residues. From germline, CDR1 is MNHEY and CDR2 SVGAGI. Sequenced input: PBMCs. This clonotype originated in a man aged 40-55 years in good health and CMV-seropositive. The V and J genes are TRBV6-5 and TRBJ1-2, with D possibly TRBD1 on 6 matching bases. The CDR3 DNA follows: TGTGCCAGCAGACCTGGACAGACTTCCCGTGGCTACACCTTC. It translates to CASRPGQTSRGYTF.